Shown below are 23 T cell receptor beta chains from a single sample sequenced in a study of human T cells and chemical hapten exposure. As to time point: patch test 3, about 24 weeks after DPC sensitization. Treatment described: therapeutic diphenylcyclopropenone sensitization with weekly scalp DPC. TCRdb independently ran MiXCR on the RACE reads; one entry per CDR3 protein. The sample yields about 97,000 distinct CDR3 sequences, 27% seen once. Specimen: whole blood, collected in connection with sensitization to the hapten diphenylcyclopropenone (DPC). The origin of the receptors is a man aged 35 to 55 with alopecia areata. Some clones in this sample may be carry-over from other donors' samples.

The chain combines TRBV20-1 with TRBJ2-7; D is unresolved. V dropped 5 bases and J dropped 0 bases, with 14 bases sitting between them. This CDR3 region has 14 residues. Germline CDR1 is DFQATT and CDR2 is SNEGSKA (reference sequence). The CDR3 sequence: CSALSTTSSYEQYF. The CDR3 nucleotides read TGCAGTGCTCTCAGTACTACCAGCTCCTACGAGCAGTACTTC.

The chain employs TRBV12-3 or TRBV12-4 and TRBJ2-3; D remains ambiguous. V lost 3 bases, J lost 7 bases, and 8 bases lay in between. This CDR3 is 12 amino acids long. The CDR3 DNA sequence: TGTGCCAGCAGTTTGAAGGTGAATACGCAGTATTTT. It is translated as CASSLKVNTQYF.

The chain has TRBV12-3 or TRBV12-4 and TRBJ1-3; 7 nucleotides agree with TRBD1. The length of the CDR3 is 15 residues. Trimming at V came to 6 bases and at J to 0 bases, leaving 5 bases not matched to a gene. The CDR3 here is CASRQQGNSGNTIYF. The CDR3 coding sequence is TGTGCCAGCAGACAACAGGGGAACTCTGGAAACACCATATATTTT.

A few counts support this clonotype. This chain links TRBV9 with TRBJ2-7; D is possibly TRBD1 (6 bases). This CDR3 has 15 amino acids. The V gene lost 1 base and the J gene lost 5 bases, with 16 bases spanning the gap. In germline, CDR1 is SGDLS, CDR2 YYNGEE. This chain's CDR3 is CASSVTGVRGNEQYF. CDR3 DNA sequence: TGTGCCAGCAGCGTAACCGGCGTCAGGGGCAACGAGCAGTACTTC.

This clonotype appeared many times. V gene TRBV12-3 or TRBV12-4 combines with J gene TRBJ1-3, with D uncertain. CDR3 size: 14 residues. Trimming shortened V by 2 bases and J by 0 bases, and 5 bases separated the two germline ends. The CDR3 reads CASSLPNSGNTIYF. CDR3 nucleotides: TGTGCCAGCAGTTTACCGAACTCTGGAAACACCATATATTTT.

The chain has TRBV11-2 and TRBJ2-7; D gene ambiguous. Trimming stripped 4 bases from V and 4 bases from J, with 5 bases between. Germline-derived CDR1 and CDR2 are SGHAT and FQNNGV. The CDR3 has 11 residues. CDR3 protein: CASSSQYEQYF. The CDR3 coding sequence is TGTGCCAGCAGCTCTCAGTACGAGCAGTACTTC.

This clonotype has just a few counts. This chain links TRBV20-1 with TRBJ1-6, with D tentatively TRBD1 (6 bases). Trimming removed 3 bases from V and 7 bases from J, with 13 bases in between. The CDR3 extends over 14 amino acids. Germline-derived CDR1 and CDR2 are DFQATT and SNEGSKA (reference sequence). The CDR3 region is CSASQGTTNSPLHF. The CDR3 DNA reads as TGCAGTGCTAGTCAGGGGACTACAAATTCACCCCTCCACTTT.

The sample holds a few counts of this clonotype. The rearrangement uses TRBV20-1 and TRBJ2-2; 12 nucleotides line up with TRBD2. Germline CDR1 DFQATT, CDR2 SNEGSKA (reference sequence). The CDR3 runs 15 residues. V lost 5 bases and J lost 1; bases outside the gene matches: 2. CDR3 amino acids: CSAPTSGRNTGELFF. CDR3 sequence (DNA): TGCAGTGCTCCGACTAGCGGGAGGAACACCGGGGAGCTGTTTTTT.

This clonotype was found once. The CDR3 bases are TGTGCCAGCAGCTTAGAGGGTACTGGCTACGAGCAGTACTTC. The encoded protein is CASSLEGTGYEQYF. The chain uses TRBV7-9 and TRBJ2-7; D unresolved. Trimming took 1 base from V and 3 from J, leaving 10 bases between them. Germline loops: CDR1 SEHNR, CDR2 FQNEAQ (reference sequence). The CDR3 spans 14 residues.

The chain is built from TRBV7-9 and TRBJ2-7; possibly TRBD1 for D (6 bases). The V end was cut by 1 base, the J end by 2 bases, with 15 bases between. CDR1 SEHNR and CDR2 FQNEAQ come from the germline V gene (reference sequence). This CDR3 has 16 residues. CDR3 residues: CASSLEDQDSAYEQYF. CDR3 DNA sequence: TGTGCCAGCAGCTTAGAGGACCAGGACAGTGCCTACGAGCAGTACTTC.

This chain joins TRBV11-3 and TRBJ2-3, with D perhaps assigned TRBD1 or TRBD2 (6 bases each). The ends were cut back, 5 bases at V and 2 bases at J, with 14 bases in the middle. Looked up from germline, CDR1 is SGHNT and CDR2 is YENEEA. The CDR3 is made up of 15 amino acids. The CDR3, as DNA: TGTGCCAGCAGCCCCGGGGGCGGGGTCACAGATACGCAGTATTTT. Protein product: CASSPGGGVTDTQYF. The whole variable domain, filled in from reference TRBV11-3 and TRBJ2-3, reads EAGVVQSPRYKIIEKKQPVAFWCNPISGHNTLYWYLQNLGQGPELLIRYENEEAVDDSQLPKDRFSAERLKGVDSTLKIQPAELGDSAVYLCASSPGGGVTDTQYFGPGTRLTVL.

The CDR3 nucleotides read TGTGCCAGCAGTCCCATACAGGGCGGGGGTCAGCCCCAGCATTTT. Its protein is CASSPIQGGGQPQHF. The chain links TRBV28 to TRBJ1-5, with D tentatively TRBD1 (6 bases). The CDR3 sequence is 15 residues long. V was clipped by 5 bases and J by 6 bases, with 17 bases between them. Looked up from germline, CDR1 is MDHEN and CDR2 is SYDVKM.

The J gene is TRBJ2-2, the V gene TRBV5-1; D not certain. Trimming pared 4 bases from V and 7 bases from J, leaving 14 bases between. Germline CDR1 reads SGHRS; CDR2 reads YFSETQ. The CDR3 runs to 14 residues. The CDR3 region is CASSPGRNGGELFF. CDR3 sequence (DNA): TGCGCCAGCAGCCCCGGACGAAATGGCGGGGAGCTGTTTTTT.

The chain recombines TRBV9 with TRBJ2-3; D is uncertain. Trimming shortened V by 0 bases and J by 2 bases, and 7 bases separated the two germline ends. From germline, CDR1 is SGDLS and CDR2 YYNGEE. This CDR3 is 14 amino acids long. The CDR3: CASSVAGFTDTQYF. In nucleotides, the CDR3 is TGTGCCAGCAGCGTAGCGGGCTTCACAGATACGCAGTATTTT.

The chain recombines TRBV20-1 with TRBJ2-1, with 8 nucleotides matching TRBD2. CDR3 size: 14 residues. Per germline, CDR1 DFQATT and CDR2 SNEGSKA (reference sequence). V was clipped by 0 bases and J by 4 bases; unmatched bases: 2. As DNA, the CDR3 is TGCAGTGCTAGAGATATAGCGGGGTACAATGAGCAGTTCTTC. Residues: CSARDIAGYNEQFF.

This clonotype was seen a handful of times. This sequence joins TRBV7-2 and TRBJ2-5; D remains ambiguous. The CDR3 extends over 14 amino acids. In germline, CDR1 is SGHTA, CDR2 FQGNSA. The V end lost 0 bases, the J end lost 5 bases, and 10 bases lay between the germline ends. The CDR3 nucleotides read TGTGCCAGCAGCTTAGCCGTTAGCCCTGAGACCCAGTACTTC. As protein: CASSLAVSPETQYF.

The chain carries TRBV12-3 or TRBV12-4 and TRBJ2-5; D is possibly TRBD1 (5 bases). The CDR3 is made up of 13 amino acids. Trimming took off 3 bases at V and 3 bases at J, with 8 bases between the two ends. The CDR3 sequence is CASSFGHKETQYF. The CDR3 nucleotides read TGTGCCAGCAGTTTTGGACATAAAGAGACCCAGTACTTC.

The V call is TRBV5-1, the J call TRBJ2-1; no clear D. Between the trimmed V and J ends, which lost 2 bases and 9 bases, there was a span of 12 bases. Looked up from germline, CDR1 is SGHRS and CDR2 is YFSETQ. This CDR3 is built from 13 residues. The CDR3 nucleotides read TGCGCCAGCAGCTTTAATCGAGCCGGTGAGCAGTTCTTC. This gives the protein CASSFNRAGEQFF.

This sequence joins TRBV28 and TRBJ1-1; possible D gene TRBD1, 5 bases. This CDR3 spans 16 amino acids. CDR1 is MDHEN, CDR2 SYDVKM, per germline. The V end lost 3 bases, the J end lost 5 bases, and 19 bases lay between the germline ends. CDR3 in amino acids: CASSFRGRRRSTEAFF. DNA for the CDR3: TGTGCCAGCAGTTTCCGGGGCCGACGGAGGAGTACTGAAGCTTTCTTT.

This sequence joins TRBV18 and TRBJ2-5; the D gene is possibly TRBD2 (5 bases). V was pared by 3 bases and J by 5 bases, with 10 bases between. In germline, CDR1 is KGHSH, CDR2 LQKENI. This CDR3 has 13 amino acids. The CDR3 region is CASSPTSLETQYF. The CDR3 region has the DNA TGTGCCAGCTCACCTACTAGTCTGGAGACCCAGTACTTC.

There are a few counts of this clonotype. V is TRBV4-3 and J is TRBJ1-6, with a tentative D call TRBD1 (5 bases). CDR1 is LGHNA and CDR2 is YSLEER in the germline V gene. With 0 bases removed from V and 3 bases from J, the gap between germline ends came to 12 bases. There are 17 residues in the CDR3. The CDR3 loop is CASSQDLPGNYNSPLHF. CDR3 in DNA: TGCGCCAGCAGCCAAGATCTGCCAGGGAACTATAATTCACCCCTCCACTTT.

The chain joins TRBV18 to TRBJ1-4; D gene ambiguous. The germline CDR1 and CDR2 sequences are KGHSH and LQKENI. The ends were cut back, 0 bases at V and 0 bases at J, with 5 bases in the middle. The CDR3 contains 15 residues. CDR3 sequence: CASSPPVATNEKLFF. The DNA of the CDR3 is TGTGCCAGCTCACCACCGGTTGCAACTAATGAAAAACTGTTTTTT. Complete variable domain (other parts from reference TRBV18 and TRBJ1-4): NAGVMQNPRHLVRRRGQEARLRCSPMKGHSHVYWYRQLPEEGLKFMVYLQKENIIDESGMPKERFSAEFPKEGPSILRIQQVVRGDSAAYFCASSPPVATNEKLFFGSGTQLSVL.

This clonotype was seen a few times. The chain has TRBV7-9 and TRBJ1-1; no clear D. The CDR3 length is 16 residues. CDR1 is SEHNR and CDR2 is FQNEAQ in the germline V gene (reference sequence). V lost 7 bases and J lost 1, with 19 bases in between. The CDR3 coding sequence is TGTGCCAGCACCCAAAAAGGACCCCTTAGGAACACTGAAGCTTTCTTT. Its translation: CASTQKGPLRNTEAFF. The full variable domain, rest sourced from reference TRBV7-9 and TRBJ1-1, is DTGVSQNPRHKITKRGQNVTFRCDPISEHNRLYWYRQTLGQGPEFLTYFQNEAQLEKSRLLSDRFSAERPKGSFSTLEIQRTEQGDSAMYLCASTQKGPLRNTEAFFGQGTRLTVV.